This T cell receptor (beta chain) was found in a study of cytomegalovirus exposure and HLA in healthy donors. Study as a whole: A subsequent analysis reported that the 95 to 150 validation repertoires were produced on the same platform that had also been used for the 666 first-cohort repertoires.

This CDR3 region has 15 residues. Trimming took 7 bases from V and 2 from J; bases not matched to a gene: 10. Germline V gives CDR1 SQVTM, CDR2 ANQGSEA. Overall study findings and caveats: High specificity and sensitivity for cytomegalovirus status were reported for the classifier.

Sequenced by immunoSEQ multiplex PCR; TCRdb stores in-frame clones only, minus some. In the table there are some 200,000 clones, approximately 89% of which are singletons. As concerns this clone: The antigen remains unidentified.

The V call is TRBV29-1, the J call TRBJ2-3, with 9 bases aligning to TRBD1. The receptor was isolated from a man under 40 in good health and CMV-seropositive. Sequenced input: PBMCs. Here the CDR3 DNA reads TGCAGCGCCGAAGTGGGGACAGGGACCACAGATACGCAGTATTTT. Its translation: CSAEVGTGTTDTQYF.